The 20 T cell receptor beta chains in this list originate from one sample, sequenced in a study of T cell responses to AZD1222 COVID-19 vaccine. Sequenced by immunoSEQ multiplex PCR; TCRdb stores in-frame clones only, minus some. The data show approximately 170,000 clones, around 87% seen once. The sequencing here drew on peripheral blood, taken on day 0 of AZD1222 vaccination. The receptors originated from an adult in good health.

Here the CDR3 reads CASSLQGYGYTF. CDR3 sequence (DNA): TGTGCCAGCAGCCTCCAGGGGTATGGCTACACCTTC. The rearrangement links TRBV5-4 to TRBJ1-2, with D possibly matching TRBD1 (6 bases). V was clipped by 4 bases and J by 5 bases, with 9 bases between them. CDR3 size: 12 residues. CDR1 and CDR2 from the germline V gene are SGHNT and YYREEE (reference sequence).

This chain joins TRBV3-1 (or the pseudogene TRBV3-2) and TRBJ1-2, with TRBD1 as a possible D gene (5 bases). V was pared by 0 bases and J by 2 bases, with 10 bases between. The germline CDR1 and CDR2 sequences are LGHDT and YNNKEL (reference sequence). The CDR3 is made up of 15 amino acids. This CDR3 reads CASSQDPGPNYGYTF. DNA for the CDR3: TGTGCCAGCAGCCAAGACCCGGGACCGAACTATGGCTACACCTTC.

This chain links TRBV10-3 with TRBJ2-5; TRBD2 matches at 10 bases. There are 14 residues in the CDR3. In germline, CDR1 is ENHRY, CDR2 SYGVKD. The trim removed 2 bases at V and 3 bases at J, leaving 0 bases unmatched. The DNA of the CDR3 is TGTGCCATCAGTGAGACTAGCGGGGAAGAGACCCAGTACTTC. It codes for CAISETSGEETQYF.

DNA of the CDR3: TGTGCCAGCAGCTCAGCAGCGGGGGGGCTTGCAGATACGCAGTATTTT. Protein: CASSSAAGGLADTQYF. The V gene is TRBV5-4, the J gene TRBJ2-3; TRBD2 aligns across 10 bases. The trim removed 3 bases at V and 4 bases at J, leaving 8 bases unmatched. Germline V gene data show CDR1 as SGHNT and CDR2 as YYREEE (reference sequence). This CDR3 contains 16 residues.

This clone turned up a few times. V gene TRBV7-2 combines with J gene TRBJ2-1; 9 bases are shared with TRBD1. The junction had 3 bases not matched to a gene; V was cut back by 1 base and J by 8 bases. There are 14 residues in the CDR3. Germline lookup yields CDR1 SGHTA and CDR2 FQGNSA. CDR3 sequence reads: CASSLGGQGYEQFF. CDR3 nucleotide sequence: TGTGCCAGCAGCTTAGGGGGACAGGGTTATGAGCAGTTCTTC. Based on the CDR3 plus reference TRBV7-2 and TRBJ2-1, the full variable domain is GAGVSQSPSNKVTEKGKDVELRCDPISGHTALYWYRQSLGQGLEFLIYFQGNSAPDKSGLPSDRFSAERTGGSVSTLTIQRTQQEDSAVYLCASSLGGQGYEQFFGPGTRLTVL.

The CDR3 protein is CASSLGAATEAFF. The CDR3 region has the DNA TGTGCCAGCAGTTTGGGGGCGGCGACTGAAGCTTTCTTT. V usage is TRBV12-3 or TRBV12-4 and J usage is TRBJ1-1; possible D gene TRBD1, 6 bases. Trimming shortened V by 3 bases and J by 5 bases, and 10 bases separated the two germline ends. This CDR3 comprises 13 residues.

CDR3 bases: TGCGCCAGCAGCAAGGACAGGGACTATGGCTACACCTTC. It encodes CASSKDRDYGYTF. The J gene is TRBJ1-2, the V gene TRBV4-3; 8 positions match TRBD1. The germline V gene encodes CDR1 LGHNA and CDR2 YSLEER. CDR3 length: 13 residues. The trim removed 5 bases at V and 3 bases at J, leaving 2 bases unmatched.

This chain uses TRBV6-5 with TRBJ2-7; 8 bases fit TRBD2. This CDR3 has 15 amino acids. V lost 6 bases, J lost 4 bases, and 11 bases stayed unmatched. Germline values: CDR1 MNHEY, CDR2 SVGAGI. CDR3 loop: CASRGPGLVEYEQYV. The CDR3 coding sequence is TGTGCCAGCAGAGGACCGGGACTAGTGGAGTACGAGCAGTACGTC.

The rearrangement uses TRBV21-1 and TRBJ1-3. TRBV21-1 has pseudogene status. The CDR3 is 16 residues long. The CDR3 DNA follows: TGTGCCAGCAGCAAAGGTCGATTATACTCTGGAAACACCATATATTTT. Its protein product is CASSKGRLYSGNTIYF.

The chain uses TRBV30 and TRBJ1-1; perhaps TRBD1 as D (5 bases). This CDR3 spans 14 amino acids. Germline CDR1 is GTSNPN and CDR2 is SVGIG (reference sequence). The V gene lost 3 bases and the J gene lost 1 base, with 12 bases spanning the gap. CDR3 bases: TGTGCCTGGAGAGAGGACACTGGGAACACTGAAGCTTTCTTT. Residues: CAWREDTGNTEAFF. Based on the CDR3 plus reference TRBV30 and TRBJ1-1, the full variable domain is SQTIHQWPATLVQPVGSPLSLECTVEGTSNPNLYWYRQAAGRGLQLLFYSVGIGQISSEVPQNLSASRPQDRQFILSSKKLLLSDSGFYLCAWREDTGNTEAFFGQGTRLTVV.

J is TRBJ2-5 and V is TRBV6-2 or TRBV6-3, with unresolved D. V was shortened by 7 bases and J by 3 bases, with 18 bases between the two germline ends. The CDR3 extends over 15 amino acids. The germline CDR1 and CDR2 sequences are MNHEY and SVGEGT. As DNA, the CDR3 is TGTGCCAGCACCCCACTATACCGGGCCAAAGAGACCCAGTACTTC. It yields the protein CASTPLYRAKETQYF.

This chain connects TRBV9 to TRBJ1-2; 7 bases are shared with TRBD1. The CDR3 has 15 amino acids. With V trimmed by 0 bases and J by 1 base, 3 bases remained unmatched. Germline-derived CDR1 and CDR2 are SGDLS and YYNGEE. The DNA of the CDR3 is TGTGCCAGCAGCGTAGGAGGGGGCAGTAACTATGGCTACACCTTC. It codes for CASSVGGGSNYGYTF.

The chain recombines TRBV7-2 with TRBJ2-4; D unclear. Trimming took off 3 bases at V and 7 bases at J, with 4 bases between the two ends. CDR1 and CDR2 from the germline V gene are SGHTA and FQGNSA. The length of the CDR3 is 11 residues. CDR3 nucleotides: TGTGCCAGCAGCTTTAGTAACATTCAGTACTTC. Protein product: CASSFSNIQYF.

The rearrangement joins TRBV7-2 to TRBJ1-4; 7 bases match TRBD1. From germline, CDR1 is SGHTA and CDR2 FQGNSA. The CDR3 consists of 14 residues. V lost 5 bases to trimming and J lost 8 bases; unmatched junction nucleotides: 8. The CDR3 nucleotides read TGTGCCAGCAGCATACAGGGGTGGGGGGAAAAACTGTTTTTT. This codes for CASSIQGWGEKLFF. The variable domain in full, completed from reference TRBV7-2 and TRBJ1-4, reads GAGVSQSPSNKVTEKGKDVELRCDPISGHTALYWYRQSLGQGLEFLIYFQGNSAPDKSGLPSDRFSAERTGGSVSTLTIQRTQQEDSAVYLCASSIQGWGEKLFFGSGTQLSVL.

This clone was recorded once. The CDR3 loop reads CASSLGSYNSPLHF. As DNA, the CDR3 is TGTGCCAGCAGCTTAGGTTCCTATAATTCACCCCTCCACTTT. The V call is TRBV7-2, the J call TRBJ1-6; D gene unclear. In germline, CDR1 is SGHTA, CDR2 FQGNSA. The CDR3 spans 14 residues. Trimming left V 1 base short and J 1 base short, with 2 bases between.

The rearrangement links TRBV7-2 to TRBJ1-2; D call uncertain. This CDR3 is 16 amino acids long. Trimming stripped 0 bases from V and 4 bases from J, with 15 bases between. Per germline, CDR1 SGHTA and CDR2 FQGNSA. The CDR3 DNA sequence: TGTGCCAGCAGCTTAGCGGTGACCGTACCGATCTATGGCTACACCTTC. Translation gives CASSLAVTVPIYGYTF.

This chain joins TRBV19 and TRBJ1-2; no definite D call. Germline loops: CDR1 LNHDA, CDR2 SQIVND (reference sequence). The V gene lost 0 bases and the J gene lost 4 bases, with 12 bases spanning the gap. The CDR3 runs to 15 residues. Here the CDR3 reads CASSIDPGSGYGYTF. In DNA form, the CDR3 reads TGTGCCAGTAGTATAGATCCGGGGAGCGGCTATGGCTACACCTTC.

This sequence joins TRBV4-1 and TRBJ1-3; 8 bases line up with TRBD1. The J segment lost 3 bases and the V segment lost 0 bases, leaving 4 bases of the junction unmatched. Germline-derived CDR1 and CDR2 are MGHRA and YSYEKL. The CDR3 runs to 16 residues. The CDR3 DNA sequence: TGCGCCAGCAGCCAAGATTGGACAGGGTTTGGAAACACCATATATTTT. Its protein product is CASSQDWTGFGNTIYF.

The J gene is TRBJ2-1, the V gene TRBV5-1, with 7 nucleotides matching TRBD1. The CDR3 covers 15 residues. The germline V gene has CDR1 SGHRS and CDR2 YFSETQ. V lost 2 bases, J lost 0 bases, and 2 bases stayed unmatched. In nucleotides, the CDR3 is TGCGCCAGCAGCTTCGAGGGGGCCTCCTACAATGAGCAGTTCTTC. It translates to CASSFEGASYNEQFF.

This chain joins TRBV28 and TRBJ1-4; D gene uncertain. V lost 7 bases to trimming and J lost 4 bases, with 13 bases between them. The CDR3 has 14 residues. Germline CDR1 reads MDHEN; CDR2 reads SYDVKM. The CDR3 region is CASNRVPVNEKLFF. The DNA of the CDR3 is TGTGCCAGCAACCGCGTGCCGGTTAATGAAAAACTGTTTTTT.